This section outlines one TCR beta chain sequence together with its context. Its specificity is not known. These data belong to a study of cytomegalovirus exposure and HLA in healthy donors. Germline CDR1 and CDR2: KGHSH and LQKENI. The CDR3 covers 16 residues. With V trimmed by 3 bases and J by 3 bases, 9 bases remained unmatched. Researchers ran the PCR with 60 Vbeta and 13 Jbeta primers. Sequencing was performed with immunoSEQ multiplex PCR; in TCRdb, only in-frame clones are kept and a portion is missing. The table records 150,000 to 200,000 clones, about four fifths of them present only once. Study-level points and caveats: Sequence variants that were highly shared formed a cluster that was likely a sequencing artifact.

This TCR was recovered from a woman aged 25 to 39 in good health and CMV-seropositive. This chain joins TRBV18 and TRBJ2-5, with 8 bases that match TRBD1. The material sequenced was PBMCs. The CDR3 DNA sequence: TGTGCCAGCTCACCTCCAGGGGGCTGGTATGAAGAGACCCAGTACTTC. Its translation is CASSPPGGWYEETQYF.